The 4 T cell receptor beta chains presented below share a single source sample, sequenced in a study of human T cells and chemical hapten exposure. Indicated time point: pre-sensitization, week 0. Documented treatment: therapeutic diphenylcyclopropenone sensitization with weekly scalp DPC. One entry per CDR3 protein results from TCRdb running MiXCR on the RACE reads. The table records about 87,000 distinct CDR3 sequences, 8% to 10% of them present only once. The sample in question was whole blood, obtained in connection with sensitization to the hapten diphenylcyclopropenone (DPC). The receptors derive from a woman aged 40-49 years with alopecia areata. Some clones in this sample may be carry-over from other donors' samples.

This clonotype was recorded many times. The chain carries TRBV12-3 or TRBV12-4 and TRBJ1-3, with no clear D. Trimming pared 3 bases from V and 3 bases from J, leaving 15 bases between. The CDR3 runs to 16 residues. The CDR3 sequence: CASSLRARSLGNTIYF. As DNA, the CDR3 is TGTGCCAGCAGTTTGCGGGCCAGGTCTCTTGGAAACACCATATATTTT.

Comment on this clonotype: This may be a read error, as it is one base from a much larger clone. The chain combines TRBV18 with TRBJ2-2, with D maybe TRBD2 (7 bases). Germline values: CDR1 KGHSH, CDR2 LQKENI. The CDR3 is made up of 17 amino acids. The CDR3 region is CASSPPAGAPNTGDLFF. In DNA, the CDR3 is TGTGCCAGCTCACCACCCGCGGGGGCGCCGAACACCGGGGATCTGTTTTTT. Variable domain in full (rest from reference TRBV18 and TRBJ2-2): NAGVMQNPRHLVRRRGQEARLRCSPMKGHSHVYWYRQLPEEGLKFMVYLQKENIIDESGMPKERFSAEFPKEGPSILRIQQVVRGDSAAYFCASSPPAGAPNTGDLFFGEGSRLTVL.

There are many counts of this clonotype. The rearrangement joins TRBV4-1 to TRBJ2-1; 8 bases line up with TRBD2. The CDR3 is 18 residues long. The trim removed 0 bases at V and 6 bases at J, leaving 13 bases unmatched. From germline, CDR1 is MGHRA and CDR2 YSYEKL. CDR3 DNA: TGCGCCAGCAGCCAAGAAGATCGGGTCGGGGGGGCCTCCAATGAGCAGTTCTTC. It translates to CASSQEDRVGGASNEQFF.

The rearrangement uses TRBV19 and TRBJ2-1; 11 nucleotides match TRBD2. Germline V CDR1 and CDR2: LNHDA, SQIVND (reference sequence). CDR3 length: 18 residues. Losses at the gene ends were 1 base for V and 1 base for J; bases not matched to a gene: 6. Here the CDR3 DNA reads TGTGCCAGTAGTATAGGAGGAGGACTAGCGGGTTCCTACAATGAGCAGTTCTTC. Translated: CASSIGGGLAGSYNEQFF.